What follows is one TCR beta chain and its context. The antigen is undetermined. The sample comes from a study of shared clonotypes between healthy human individuals. Findings and caveats of the study: Of the naive CD4 clonotypes, approximately 5% were shared across a handful of donors.

The CDR3 has 16 amino acids. Germline CDR1 LNHNV, CDR2 YYDKDF (reference sequence). The V gene lost 0 bases and the J gene lost 4 bases, with 13 bases spanning the gap. Positively selected for CCR7, the CD45RO-negative cells used as naive CD8 cells excluded terminally differentiated effector memory CD45RA+ cells. Assay: immunoSEQ multiplex PCR; the TCRdb copy retains only in-frame clones and omits some. The table records approximately 720,000 clones, just over 90% of them present only once. The sequencing input was naive CD8+ T cells sorted from blood. This chain connects TRBV15 to TRBJ2-1, with D tentatively TRBD2 (6 bases). This clonotype originated in a man in his thirties or forties in good health. CDR3 DNA: TGTGCCACCAGCAGAGATCCGGGAGTCGGGTACAATGAGCAGTTCTTC. Encoded protein: CATSRDPGVGYNEQFF.